This section outlines one T cell receptor beta chain sequence together with its context. This specimen belongs to a study of blood T cells in healthy people across ages. Extraction of total RNA produced a minimum of 5.5 micrograms from each sample. Together with a sample-barcoded 5' primer, a J-beta primer mix was included in a second PCR lasting about 6 to 12 cycles. Each CDR3 protein is one row after TCRdb ran MiXCR on the 5' RACE reads. The sample holds some 900,000 distinct CDR3 sequences, about 28% seen once. Per the germline V gene, CDR1 is SGDLS and CDR2 is YYNGEE. CDR3 size: 15 residues. Germline trimming cut 5 bases from V and 3 bases from J; bases unmatched to any gene: 4.

This TCR derives from a woman older than 75 in good health. The rearrangement joins TRBV9 to TRBJ2-2; the match to TRBD1 covers 10 bases. Sequencing input: blood. The CDR3 DNA reads as TGTGCCAGCAGACAGGGACAGGGGTACACCGGGGAGCTGTTTTTT. As protein: CASRQGQGYTGELFF.